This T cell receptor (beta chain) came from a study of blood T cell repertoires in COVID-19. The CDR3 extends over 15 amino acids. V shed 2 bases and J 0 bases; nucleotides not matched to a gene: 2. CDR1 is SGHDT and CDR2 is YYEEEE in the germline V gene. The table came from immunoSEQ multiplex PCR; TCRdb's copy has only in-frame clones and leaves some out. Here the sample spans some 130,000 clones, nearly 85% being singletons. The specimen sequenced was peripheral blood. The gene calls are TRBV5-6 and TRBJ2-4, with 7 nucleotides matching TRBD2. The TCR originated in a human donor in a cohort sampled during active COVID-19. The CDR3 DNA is TGTGCCAGCAGCTTATCGGGAGGAGCCAAAAACATTCAGTACTTC. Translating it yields CASSLSGGAKNIQYF.